The rows below give T cell receptor beta chains drawn from one sample of a study of T cells in Graves' hyperthyroidism and ophthalmopathy. MiXCR, applied by TCRdb to the multiplex PCR reads, yields one record per CDR3 protein. The data show under 400,000 distinct CDR3 sequences, with about 15% seen just once and 11% held by the top ten. Sequencing was carried out using blood. All receptors come from a woman aged 55-69 years with Graves' hyperthyroidism. Both conserved end residues are part of each CDR3. D genes are given only for firm matches. Size tells how often a clone was seen (once, few, many) or the class of an expanded clone, and some rows leave it out.

V: TRBV12-3/TRBV12-4; J: TRBJ1-1; size: .; D: .; CDR3: CASSLNRNKAFF; DNA: TGTGCCAGCAGTTTAAATCGGAATAAGGCTTTCTTT
V: TRBV18; J: TRBJ1-5; size: many; D: TRBD1; CDR3: CASSPPGRGLQPQHF; DNA: TGTGCCAGCTCACCACCCGGCAGGGGGCTGCAGCCCCAGCATTTT
V: TRBV28; J: TRBJ1-6; size: few; D: .; CDR3: CASSGELNSPLHF; DNA: TGTGCCAGTTCAGGGGAGTTAAATTCACCCCTCCACTTT
V: TRBV19; J: TRBJ1-4; size: many; D: TRBD1; CDR3: CASSTAGTGGEKLFF; DNA: TGTGCCAGTAGTACAGCGGGGACAGGGGGTGAAAAACTGTTTTTT
V: TRBV7-9; J: TRBJ2-7; size: .; D: .; CDR3: CASSLGGLSSYEQYF; DNA: TGTGCCAGCAGCTTGGGCGGGCTCAGCTCCTACGAGCAGTACTTC
V: TRBV7-7; J: TRBJ2-7; size: .; D: TRBD2; CDR3: CASSLPPPSGNNYEQYF; DNA: TGTGCTAGCAGCTTACCCCCCCCTAGCGGGAACAACTACGAGCAGTACTTC
V: TRBV27; J: TRBJ1-1; size: many; D: .; CDR3: CASSLGGGWDTEAFF; DNA: TGTGCCAGCAGCCTGGGGGGGGGCTGGGACACTGAAGCTTTCTTT
V: TRBV5-4; J: TRBJ2-1; size: .; D: TRBD2; CDR3: CASSFASGANNEQFF; DNA: TGTGCCAGCAGCTTTGCCAGCGGGGCGAACAATGAGCAGTTCTTC
V: TRBV20-1; J: TRBJ2-1; size: many; D: .; CDR3: CSARDPRRGSSYNEQFF; DNA: TGCAGTGCTAGAGACCCAAGGAGGGGGTCCTCCTACAATGAGCAGTTCTTC
V: TRBV3-1; J: TRBJ2-2; size: .; D: TRBD1; CDR3: CASSHGTGENTGELFF; DNA: TGTGCCAGCAGCCACGGGACAGGGGAGAACACCGGGGAGCTGTTTTTT
V: TRBV12-3/TRBV12-4; J: TRBJ2-7; size: many; D: .; CDR3: CASSLAGDFSYEQYF; DNA: TGTGCCAGCAGTTTAGCAGGGGATTTTTCCTACGAGCAGTACTTC
V: TRBV19; J: TRBJ2-6; size: few; D: .; CDR3: CASSGAGANVLTF; DNA: TGTGCCAGTAGCGGGGCTGGGGCCAACGTCCTGACTTTC
V: TRBV29-1; J: TRBJ2-1; size: many; D: .; CDR3: CSVLGRGEQFF; DNA: TGCAGCGTTTTGGGGCGGGGTGAGCAGTTCTTC
V: TRBV7-9; J: TRBJ2-3; size: many; D: TRBD2; CDR3: CASSILAGAGGTQYF; DNA: TGTGCCAGCAGCATACTAGCGGGTGCAGGAGGTACGCAGTATTTT
V: TRBV2; J: TRBJ2-2; size: few; D: .; CDR3: CAGSIANANTGELFF; DNA: TGTGCCGGGAGCATAGCGAACGCGAACACCGGGGAGCTGTTTTTT
V: TRBV4-1; J: TRBJ1-1; size: few; D: .; CDR3: CASSQVRGNTEAFF; DNA: TGCGCCAGCAGCCAGGTACGGGGGAACACTGAAGCTTTCTTT
V: TRBV5-1; J: TRBJ2-3; size: many; D: TRBD2; CDR3: CASSPGTSGGSTDTQYF; DNA: TGCGCCAGCAGCCCAGGGACTAGCGGGGGAAGCACAGATACGCAGTATTTT
V: TRBV12-3/TRBV12-4; J: TRBJ2-4; size: many; D: .; CDR3: CASSLGGAGVIQYF; DNA: TGTGCCAGCAGTTTGGGGGGTGCTGGTGTCATTCAGTACTTC
V: TRBV20-1; J: TRBJ2-1; size: many; D: TRBD2; CDR3: CSGGEREMDEQFF; DNA: TGCAGTGGGGGGGAGCGGGAGATGGATGAGCAGTTCTTC
V: TRBV5-1; J: TRBJ2-3; size: .; D: TRBD2; CDR3: CASSSGRAGDTQYF; DNA: TGCGCCAGCAGCTCCGGGAGGGCCGGAGATACGCAGTATTTT
V: TRBV12-5; J: TRBJ1-5; size: .; D: .; CDR3: CASGSWDSRYSNQPQHF; DNA: TGTGCTAGTGGTTCCTGGGATTCTCGGTATAGCAATCAGCCCCAGCATTTT
V: TRBV6-2/TRBV6-3; J: TRBJ2-1; size: .; D: TRBD2; CDR3: CASTDLAGGPSEQFF; DNA: TGTGCCAGCACCGACCTAGCGGGAGGGCCAAGTGAGCAGTTCTTC
V: TRBV5-1; J: TRBJ2-7; size: many; D: TRBD2; CDR3: CASSLAGGSSYEQYF; DNA: TGCGCCAGCAGCTTGGCAGGCGGGAGCTCCTACGAGCAGTACTTC
V: TRBV7-3; J: TRBJ2-3; size: many; D: .; CDR3: CASSLGGARTDTQYF; DNA: TGTGCCAGCAGCTTAGGCGGGGCCCGCACAGATACGCAGTATTTT
V: TRBV12-3/TRBV12-4; J: TRBJ2-2; size: many; D: .; CDR3: CASSRERGGELFF; DNA: TGTGCCTCAAGCCGGGAGAGGGGCGGGGAGCTGTTTTTT
V: TRBV4-1; J: TRBJ1-2; size: .; D: .; CDR3: CASSQISVQSYTF; DNA: TGCGCCAGCAGCCAAATCTCCGTGCAGTCCTACACCTTC
V: TRBV3-1; J: TRBJ2-6; size: .; D: .; CDR3: CASSLRVGSGANVLTF; DNA: TGTGCCAGCAGCCTAAGAGTGGGCTCTGGGGCCAACGTCCTGACTTTC
V: TRBV30; J: TRBJ2-2; size: .; D: .; CDR3: CAWSTTIFLAGELFF; DNA: TGTGCCTGGAGTACCACAATCTTTCTAGCCGGGGAGCTGTTTTTT
V: TRBV6-5; J: TRBJ1-1; size: many; D: .; CDR3: CASSYSDKNTEAFF; DNA: TGTGCCAGCAGTTACTCTGACAAGAACACTGAAGCTTTCTTT
V: TRBV4-2; J: TRBJ1-3; size: few; D: .; CDR3: CASSQDPTEDRNTIYF; DNA: TGTGCCAGCAGCCAAGATCCAACGGAAGATCGAAACACCATATATTTT
V: TRBV28; J: TRBJ2-1; size: .; D: TRBD2; CDR3: CASSLWGWEGSNNEQFF; DNA: TGTGCCAGCAGTTTATGGGGGTGGGAGGGGTCTAACAATGAGCAGTTCTTC
V: TRBV9; J: TRBJ2-7; size: .; D: .; CDR3: CASSTSGSVYEQYF; DNA: TGTGCCAGCAGCACGTCAGGGAGCGTCTACGAGCAGTACTTC
V: TRBV10-1; J: TRBJ2-4; size: few; D: .; CDR3: CASSEAGMGNIQYF; DNA: TGCGCCAGCAGTGAGGCCGGGATGGGGAACATTCAGTACTTC
V: TRBV20-1; J: TRBJ2-7; size: many; D: TRBD2; CDR3: CSAQPRLAGVYEQYF; DNA: TGCAGTGCGCAACCGCGACTAGCGGGAGTCTACGAGCAGTACTTC
V: TRBV11-2; J: TRBJ2-1; size: .; D: TRBD2; CDR3: CASSTGRGGHNEQFF; DNA: TGTGCCAGCAGCACCGGGAGGGGTGGCCACAATGAGCAGTTCTTC
V: TRBV10-1; J: TRBJ2-1; size: many; D: .; CDR3: CASSESVSLSYNEQFF; DNA: TGCGCCAGCAGTGAGTCTGTCAGCCTATCCTACAATGAGCAGTTCTTC
V: TRBV5-1; J: TRBJ2-5; size: few; D: .; CDR3: CASTTRGTETQYF; DNA: TGCGCCAGCACCACCCGGGGAACGGAGACCCAGTACTTC
V: TRBV10-3; J: TRBJ2-3; size: few; D: .; CDR3: CAISLGLLVAGTQYF; DNA: TGTGCCATCAGTTTGGGACTGCTAGTGGCAGGTACGCAGTATTTT
V: TRBV24-1; J: TRBJ2-3; size: .; D: .; CDR3: CATSADLPGTDTQYF; DNA: TGTGCCACCAGTGCAGATCTACCGGGCACAGATACGCAGTATTTT
V: TRBV29-1; J: TRBJ2-5; size: many; D: .; CDR3: CSVEVVKGTQETQYF; DNA: TGCAGCGTTGAAGTGGTGAAGGGGACCCAAGAGACCCAGTACTTC
V: TRBV20-1; J: TRBJ2-7; size: many; D: TRBD2; CDR3: CSAISPAGGRYEQYF; DNA: TGCAGTGCTATATCCCCAGCGGGAGGCCGCTACGAGCAGTACTTC